Below, one TCR beta chain is given with its context. Antigen unknown. The CDR3 totals 16 residues. Germline assignment: CDR1 SGHRS and CDR2 YFSETQ. With 0 bases clipped from V and 1 base from J, the junction kept 5 bases outside the gene matches. TCR sequencing used cDNA made by reverse transcription of extracted RNA. Produced via immunoSEQ multiplex PCR; TCRdb's table is partial and in-frame only. The table lists roughly 97,000 clones, roughly 41% of them singletons, with about 1.2% in the top ten. These data come from a study of CD8+ T cells in alopecia areata. Study-wide background: Treated patients were dosed with oral tofacitinib, taking 5 to 10 mg twice daily.

Patients with alopecia areata provided lesional scalp punch biopsies as well as peripheral blood. General observations from the study: Among the cells sequenced in scalp samples are also the resident alphabeta T cells of normal skin.

The source material was CD4+ T cells sorted from blood. This TCR was sampled from a human donor with alopecia areata. V and J are TRBV5-1 and TRBJ2-7; 9 bases align to TRBD1. CDR3 loop: CASSLGPDRGSYEQYF. The CDR3 DNA reads as TGCGCCAGCAGCTTGGGTCCCGACAGGGGGTCCTACGAGCAGTACTTC.